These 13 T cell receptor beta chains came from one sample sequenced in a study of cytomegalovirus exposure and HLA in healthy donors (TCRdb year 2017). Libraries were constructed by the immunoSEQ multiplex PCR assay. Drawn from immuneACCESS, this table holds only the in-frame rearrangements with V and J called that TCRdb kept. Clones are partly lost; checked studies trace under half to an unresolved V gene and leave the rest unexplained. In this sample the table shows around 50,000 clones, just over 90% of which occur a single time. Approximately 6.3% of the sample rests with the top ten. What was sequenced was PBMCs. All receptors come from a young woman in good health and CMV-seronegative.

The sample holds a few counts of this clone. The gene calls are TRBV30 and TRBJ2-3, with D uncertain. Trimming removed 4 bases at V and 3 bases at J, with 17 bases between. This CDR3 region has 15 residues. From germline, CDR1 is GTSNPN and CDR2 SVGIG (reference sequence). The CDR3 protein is CAWTRVGGGTDTQYF. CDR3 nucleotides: TGTGCCTGGACCCGGGTGGGTGGTGGGACAGATACGCAGTATTTT.

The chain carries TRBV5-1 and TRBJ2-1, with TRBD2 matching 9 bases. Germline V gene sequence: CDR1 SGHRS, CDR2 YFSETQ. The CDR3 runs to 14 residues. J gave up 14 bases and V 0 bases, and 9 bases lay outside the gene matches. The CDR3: CASSLELAGNEEFF. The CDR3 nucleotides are TGCGCCAGCAGCTTGGAACTAGCGGGTAACGAAGAGTTCTTC.

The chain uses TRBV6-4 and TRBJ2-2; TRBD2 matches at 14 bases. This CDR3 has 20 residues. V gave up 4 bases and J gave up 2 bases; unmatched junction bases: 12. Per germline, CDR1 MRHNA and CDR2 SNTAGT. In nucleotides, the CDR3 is TGTGCCAGCAGTGCGGTCCCCATGGGACTAGCGGGAGCCAACACCGGGGAGCTGTTTTTT. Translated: CASSAVPMGLAGANTGELFF.

The CDR3 loop reads CASSQSLSPLHF. For the CDR3, the DNA is TGTGCCAGCAGCCAATCACTTTCACCCCTCCACTTT. The chain joins TRBV14 to TRBJ1-6; no firm D call. V gave up 2 bases and J gave up 9 bases, with 5 bases separating them. Germline loops: CDR1 SGHDN, CDR2 FVKESK. This CDR3 has 12 amino acids.

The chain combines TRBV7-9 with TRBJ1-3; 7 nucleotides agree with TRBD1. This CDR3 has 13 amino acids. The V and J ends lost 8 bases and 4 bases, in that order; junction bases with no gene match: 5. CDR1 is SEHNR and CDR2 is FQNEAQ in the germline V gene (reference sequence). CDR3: CASPGTAGNTIYF. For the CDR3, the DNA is TGTGCCAGCCCCGGGACAGCCGGAAACACCATATATTTT.

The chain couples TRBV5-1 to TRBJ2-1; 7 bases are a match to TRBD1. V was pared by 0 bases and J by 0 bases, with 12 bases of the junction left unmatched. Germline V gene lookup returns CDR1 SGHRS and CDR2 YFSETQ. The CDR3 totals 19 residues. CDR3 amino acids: CASSLAVITTGPSYNEQFF. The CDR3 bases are TGCGCCAGCAGCTTGGCCGTGATTACGACAGGGCCCTCCTACAATGAGCAGTTCTTC.

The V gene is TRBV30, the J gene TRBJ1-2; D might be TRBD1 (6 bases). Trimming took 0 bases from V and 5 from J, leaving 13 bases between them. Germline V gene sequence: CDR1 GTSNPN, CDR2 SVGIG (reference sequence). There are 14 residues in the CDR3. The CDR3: CAWSVLGARYGYTF. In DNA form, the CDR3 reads TGTGCCTGGAGTGTACTGGGGGCGCGGTATGGCTACACCTTC. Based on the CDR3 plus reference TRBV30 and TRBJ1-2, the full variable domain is SQTIHQWPATLVQPVGSPLSLECTVEGTSNPNLYWYRQAAGRGLQLLFYSVGIGQISSEVPQNLSASRPQDRQFILSSKKLLLSDSGFYLCAWSVLGARYGYTFGSGTRLTVV.

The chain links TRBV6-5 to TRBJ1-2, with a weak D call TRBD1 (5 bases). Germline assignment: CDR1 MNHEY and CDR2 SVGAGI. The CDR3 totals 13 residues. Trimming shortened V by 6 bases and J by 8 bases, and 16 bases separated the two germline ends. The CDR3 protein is CASSPVGGDGYTF. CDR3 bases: TGTGCCAGCAGCCCCGTGGGAGGGGACGGCTACACCTTC.

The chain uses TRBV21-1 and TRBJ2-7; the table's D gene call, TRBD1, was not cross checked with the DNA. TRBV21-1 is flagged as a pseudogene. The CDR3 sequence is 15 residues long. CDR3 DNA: TGTGCCAGCAGGTCGCAGGCCCTCACATTCTACGAGCAGTACGTC. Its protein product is CASRSQALTFYEQYV.

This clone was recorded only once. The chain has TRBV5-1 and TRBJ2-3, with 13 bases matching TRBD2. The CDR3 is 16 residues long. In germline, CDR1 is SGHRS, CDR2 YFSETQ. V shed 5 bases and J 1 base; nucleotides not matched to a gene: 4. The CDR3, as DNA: TGCGCCAGCAGACGACTAGCGGGGGGACGCACAGATACGCAGTATTTT. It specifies CASRRLAGGRTDTQYF.

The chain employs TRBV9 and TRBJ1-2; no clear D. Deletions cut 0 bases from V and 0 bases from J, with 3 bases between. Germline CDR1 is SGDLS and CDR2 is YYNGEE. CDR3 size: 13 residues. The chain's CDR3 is CASSVAANYGYTF. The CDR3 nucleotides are TGTGCCAGCAGCGTAGCGGCTAACTATGGCTACACCTTC.

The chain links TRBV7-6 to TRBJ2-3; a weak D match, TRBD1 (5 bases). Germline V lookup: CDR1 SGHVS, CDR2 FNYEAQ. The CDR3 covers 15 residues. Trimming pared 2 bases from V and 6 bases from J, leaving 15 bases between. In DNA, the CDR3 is TGTGCCAGCAGCTTATCAAGGATACAGGCCGATACGCAGTATTTT. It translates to CASSLSRIQADTQYF.

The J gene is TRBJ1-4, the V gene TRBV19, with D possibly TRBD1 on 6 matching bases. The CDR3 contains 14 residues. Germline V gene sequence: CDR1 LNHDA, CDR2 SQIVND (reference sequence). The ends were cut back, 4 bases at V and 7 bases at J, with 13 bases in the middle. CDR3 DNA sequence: TGTGCCAGTAGTAGGGGACAACTCTCTGAAAAACTGTTTTTT. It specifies CASSRGQLSEKLFF.